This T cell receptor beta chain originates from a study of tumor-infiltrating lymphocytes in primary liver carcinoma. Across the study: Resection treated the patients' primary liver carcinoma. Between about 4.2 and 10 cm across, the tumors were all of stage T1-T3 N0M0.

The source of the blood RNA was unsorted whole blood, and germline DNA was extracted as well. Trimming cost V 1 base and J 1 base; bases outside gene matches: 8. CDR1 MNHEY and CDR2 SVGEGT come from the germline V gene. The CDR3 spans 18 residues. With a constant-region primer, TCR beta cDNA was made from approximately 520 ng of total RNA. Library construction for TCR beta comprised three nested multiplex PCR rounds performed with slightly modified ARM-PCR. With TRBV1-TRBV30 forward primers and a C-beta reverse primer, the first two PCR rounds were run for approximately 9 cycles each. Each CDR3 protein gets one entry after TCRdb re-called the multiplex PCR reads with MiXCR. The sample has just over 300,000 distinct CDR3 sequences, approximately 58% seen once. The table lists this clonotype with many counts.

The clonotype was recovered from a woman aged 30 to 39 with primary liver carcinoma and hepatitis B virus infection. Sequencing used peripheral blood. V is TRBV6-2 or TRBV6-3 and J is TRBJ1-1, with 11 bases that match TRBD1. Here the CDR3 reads CASSYYILGQGENTEAFF. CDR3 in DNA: TGTGCCAGCAGTTACTATATCCTGGGACAGGGGGAGAACACTGAAGCTTTCTTT.